This T cell receptor beta chain was documented in a study of lymphopenia after photon versus proton radiotherapy. Study-level points and caveats: In patients who died, overall survival fell as post-nadir TCR diversity dropped more. After lymphocyte nadir, photon-treated repertoires showed oligoclonal expansion, especially CD8+ Temra. Only patients who died were analyzed for survival; proton advantage is unproven.

Clones were read by immunoSEQ multiplex PCR, and TCRdb kept only the in-frame ones, dropping some. The repertoire has 65,000 or so clones, around 87% of them found once; the top ten carry roughly 12%. The V and J ends lost 7 bases and 2 bases, in that order; junction bases with no gene match: 9. Germline CDR1 is SQVTM and CDR2 is ANQGSEA. The CDR3 contains 14 residues. On this clone: The antigen remains unidentified.

This clonotype was sampled from an elderly man with esophageal cancer. The input for sequencing was peripheral blood, taken from a patient treated with proton-based radiotherapy. The V and J genes are TRBV29-1 and TRBJ1-1, with 8 bases identical to TRBD1. CDR3 amino acids: CSAPDRGLNTEAFF. The CDR3 region has the DNA TGCAGCGCCCCCGACAGGGGACTCAACACTGAAGCTTTCTTT.